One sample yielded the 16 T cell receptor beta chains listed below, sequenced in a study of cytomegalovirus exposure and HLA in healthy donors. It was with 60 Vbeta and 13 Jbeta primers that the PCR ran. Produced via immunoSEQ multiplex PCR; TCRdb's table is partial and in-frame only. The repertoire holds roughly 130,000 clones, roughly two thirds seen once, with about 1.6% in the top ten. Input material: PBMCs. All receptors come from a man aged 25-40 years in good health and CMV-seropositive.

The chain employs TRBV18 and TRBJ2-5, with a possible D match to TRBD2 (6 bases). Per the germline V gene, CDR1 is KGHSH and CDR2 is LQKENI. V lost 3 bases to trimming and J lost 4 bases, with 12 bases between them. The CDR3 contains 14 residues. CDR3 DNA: TGTGCCAGCTCACCGTCTAGCGCGATAGAGACCCAGTACTTC. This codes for CASSPSSAIETQYF.

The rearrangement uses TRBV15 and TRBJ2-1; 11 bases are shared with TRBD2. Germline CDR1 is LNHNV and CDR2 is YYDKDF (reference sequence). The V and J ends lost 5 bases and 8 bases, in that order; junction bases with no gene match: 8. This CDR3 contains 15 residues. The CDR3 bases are TGTGCCACCAGCGGTCCAACTAGCGGGAGCCATGAGCAGTTCTTC. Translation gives CATSGPTSGSHEQFF. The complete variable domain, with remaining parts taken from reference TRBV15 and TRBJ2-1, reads DAMVIQNPRYQVTQFGKPVTLSCSQTLNHNVMYWYQQKSSQAPKLLFHYYDKDFNNEADTPDNFQSRRPNTSFCFLDIRSPGLGDTAMYLCATSGPTSGSHEQFFGPGTRLTVL.

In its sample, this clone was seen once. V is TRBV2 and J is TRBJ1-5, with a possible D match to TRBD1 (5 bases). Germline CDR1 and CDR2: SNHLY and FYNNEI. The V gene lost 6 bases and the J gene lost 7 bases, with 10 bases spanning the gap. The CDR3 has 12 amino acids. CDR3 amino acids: CASRAGQQPQHF. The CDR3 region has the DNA TGTGCCAGCAGGGCAGGGCAGCAGCCCCAGCATTTT.

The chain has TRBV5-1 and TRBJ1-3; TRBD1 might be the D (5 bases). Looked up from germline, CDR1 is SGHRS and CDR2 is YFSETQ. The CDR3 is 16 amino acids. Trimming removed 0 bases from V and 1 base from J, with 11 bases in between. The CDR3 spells CASSLGPSGSGNTIYF. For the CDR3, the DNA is TGCGCCAGCAGCTTGGGCCCCTCAGGGTCTGGAAACACCATATATTTT.

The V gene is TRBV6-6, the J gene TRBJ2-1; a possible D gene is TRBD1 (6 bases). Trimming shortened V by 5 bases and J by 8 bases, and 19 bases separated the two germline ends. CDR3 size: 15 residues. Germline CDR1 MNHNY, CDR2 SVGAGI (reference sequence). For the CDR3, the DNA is TGTGCCAGCAGTGAGGCCGGGACATCGGTTTATGAGCAGTTCTTC. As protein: CASSEAGTSVYEQFF.

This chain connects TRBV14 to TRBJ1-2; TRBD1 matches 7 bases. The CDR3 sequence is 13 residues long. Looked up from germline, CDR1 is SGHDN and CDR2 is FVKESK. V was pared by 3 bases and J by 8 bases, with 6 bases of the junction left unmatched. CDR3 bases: TGTGCCAGCAGCCAGACAGGGTATCACGGCTACACCTTC. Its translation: CASSQTGYHGYTF.

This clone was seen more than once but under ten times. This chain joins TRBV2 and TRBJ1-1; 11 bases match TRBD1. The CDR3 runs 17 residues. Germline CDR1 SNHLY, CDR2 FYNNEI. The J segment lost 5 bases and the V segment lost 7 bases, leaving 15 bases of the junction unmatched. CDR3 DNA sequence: TGTGCCAGCACTCCCTTATTTGGACAGGGGGCGAAGACTGAAGCTTTCTTT. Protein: CASTPLFGQGAKTEAFF.

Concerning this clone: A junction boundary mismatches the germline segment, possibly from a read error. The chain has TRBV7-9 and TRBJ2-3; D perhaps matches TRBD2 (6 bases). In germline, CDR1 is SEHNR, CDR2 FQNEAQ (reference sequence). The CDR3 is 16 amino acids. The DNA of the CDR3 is TGTTCCAGCAGCTCTAGCCGGGGGATGATCACAGATACGCAGTATTTT. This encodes CSSSSSRGMITDTQYF. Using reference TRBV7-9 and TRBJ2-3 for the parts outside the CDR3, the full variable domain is DTGVSQNPRHKITKRGQNVTFRCDPISEHNRLYWYRQTLGQGPEFLTYFQNEAQLEKSRLLSDRFSAERPKGSFSTLEIQRTEQGDSAMYLCSSSSSRGMITDTQYFGPGTRLTVL.

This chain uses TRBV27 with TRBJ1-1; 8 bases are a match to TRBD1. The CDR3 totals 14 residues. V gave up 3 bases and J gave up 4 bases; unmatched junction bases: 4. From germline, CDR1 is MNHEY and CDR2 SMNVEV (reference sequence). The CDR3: CASSLDRAFTEAFF. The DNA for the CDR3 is TGTGCCAGCAGTTTGGACAGGGCTTTCACTGAAGCTTTCTTT.

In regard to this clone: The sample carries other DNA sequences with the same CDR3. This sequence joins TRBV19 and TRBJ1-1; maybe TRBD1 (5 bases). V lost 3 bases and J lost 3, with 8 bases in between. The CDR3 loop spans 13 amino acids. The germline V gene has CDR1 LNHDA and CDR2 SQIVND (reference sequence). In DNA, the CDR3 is TGTGCCAGTAGTATTTTAGGGGACACTGAAGCTTTCTTT. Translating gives CASSILGDTEAFF.

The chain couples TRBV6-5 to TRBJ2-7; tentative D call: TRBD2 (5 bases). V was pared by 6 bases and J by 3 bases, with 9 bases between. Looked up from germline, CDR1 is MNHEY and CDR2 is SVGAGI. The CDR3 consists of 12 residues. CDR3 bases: TGTGCCAGCAGGCTAGCCTTCTACGAGCAGTACTTC. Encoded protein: CASRLAFYEQYF.

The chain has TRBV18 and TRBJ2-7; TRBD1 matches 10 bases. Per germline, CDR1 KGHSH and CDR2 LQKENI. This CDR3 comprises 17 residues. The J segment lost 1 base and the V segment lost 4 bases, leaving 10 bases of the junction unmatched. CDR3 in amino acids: CASSQKTGTGASYEQYF. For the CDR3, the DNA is TGTGCCAGCTCACAAAAAACCGGGACAGGGGCATCCTACGAGCAGTACTTC.

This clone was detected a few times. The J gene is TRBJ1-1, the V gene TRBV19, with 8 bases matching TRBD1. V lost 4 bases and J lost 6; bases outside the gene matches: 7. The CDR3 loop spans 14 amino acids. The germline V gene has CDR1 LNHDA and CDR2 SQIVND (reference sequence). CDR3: CASSTVTGGAEAFF. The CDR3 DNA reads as TGTGCCAGTAGTACGGTTACAGGGGGTGCTGAAGCTTTCTTT.

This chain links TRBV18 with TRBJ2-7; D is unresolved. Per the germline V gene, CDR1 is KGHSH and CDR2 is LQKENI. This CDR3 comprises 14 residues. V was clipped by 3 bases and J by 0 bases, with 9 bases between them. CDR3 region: CASSPPSGSYEQYF. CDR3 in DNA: TGTGCCAGCTCACCCCCCTCGGGCTCCTACGAGCAGTACTTC.

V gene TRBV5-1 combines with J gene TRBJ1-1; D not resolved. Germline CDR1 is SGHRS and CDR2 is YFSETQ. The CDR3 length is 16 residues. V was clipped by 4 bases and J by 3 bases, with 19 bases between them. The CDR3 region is CASSPGGRGLYTEAFF. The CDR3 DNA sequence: TGCGCCAGCAGCCCGGGAGGCAGAGGGTTGTACACTGAAGCTTTCTTT.

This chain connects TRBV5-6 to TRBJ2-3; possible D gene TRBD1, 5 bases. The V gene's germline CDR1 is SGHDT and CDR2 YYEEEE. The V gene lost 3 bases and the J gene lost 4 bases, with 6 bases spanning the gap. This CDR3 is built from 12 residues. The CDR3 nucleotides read TGTGCCAGCAGCTGGGGCTCAGATACGCAGTATTTT. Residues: CASSWGSDTQYF.